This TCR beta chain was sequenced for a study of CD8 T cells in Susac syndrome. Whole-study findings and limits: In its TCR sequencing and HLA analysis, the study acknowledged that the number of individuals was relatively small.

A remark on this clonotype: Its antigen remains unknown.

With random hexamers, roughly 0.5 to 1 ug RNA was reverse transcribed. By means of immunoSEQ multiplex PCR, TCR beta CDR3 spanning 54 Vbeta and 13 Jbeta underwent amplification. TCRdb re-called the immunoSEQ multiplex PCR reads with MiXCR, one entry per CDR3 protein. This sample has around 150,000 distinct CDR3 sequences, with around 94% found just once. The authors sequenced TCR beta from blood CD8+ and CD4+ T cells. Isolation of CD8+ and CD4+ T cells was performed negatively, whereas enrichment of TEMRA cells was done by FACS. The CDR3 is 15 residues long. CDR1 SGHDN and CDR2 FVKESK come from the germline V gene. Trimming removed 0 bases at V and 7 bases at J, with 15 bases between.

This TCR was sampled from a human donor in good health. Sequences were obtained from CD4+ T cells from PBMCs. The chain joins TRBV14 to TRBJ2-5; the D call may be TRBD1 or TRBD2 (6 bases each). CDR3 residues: CASSQDTSRGGTQYF. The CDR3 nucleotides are TGTGCCAGCAGCCAAGATACGAGCAGGGGAGGGACCCAGTACTTC.